This T cell receptor beta chain was retrieved from a study of CD8 T cells in ankylosing spondylitis (dated by TCRdb to the late 2010s). Broadly, across the study: To find TCR variants linked to disease, the study profiled T cell receptor beta repertoires in ankylosing spondylitis patients and healthy donors. In total, the full study cohort was made up of 100 to 140 healthy donors and 25 ankylosing spondylitis patients. Peripheral blood was sampled, and synovial fluid was also collected from ankylosing spondylitis patients.

The V end loses 1 base and the J end loses 6 bases, and a stretch of 16 bases separates them. The CDR3 contains 15 residues, cysteine and phenylalanine counted. The retained sequence is limited to the CDR3, 45 bases, with the frame set at the first base. Findings and caveats that apply to the study as a whole: In peripheral blood, the disease-linked clones were found at relatively low frequencies and had a CD8+ phenotype. A TCR beta motif of several highly homologous amino acid variants appeared characteristic of blood from ankylosing spondylitis patients. Significant enrichment of the disease-linked clones was reported in matched synovial fluid samples from ankylosing spondylitis patients. Some motif variants were previously reported in synovial fluid and blood of reactive arthritis patients, suggesting common disease-initiation mechanisms.

Instrument used: Illumina HiSeq 2500. Quantitative 5'-RACE with molecular barcodes was used to prepare TCR beta libraries. As for the authors' bioinformatics: A new computational method based on a probabilistic model of VDJ rearrangement was used to identify disease-linked TCR variants. Starting from the raw public reads, TCRdb applied fastp trimming at Q25, assembled clones with MiXCR and retained in-frame beta chains. CDR3 protein duplicates are merged, each entry listing the most common genes and DNA. The V and J calls and clone size come from TCRdb's table, not from the authors' own analysis. The sample has a few hundred thousand distinct CDR3 sequences on record, 20% to 30% of them singletons. The ten top clones hold over 0.55% of the sample. As concerns this clonotype: Its antigen target is currently unknown. Base qualities were left out, and no much larger clone turns up one base away.

This receptor was obtained from a male donor with ankylosing spondylitis or in good health (not recorded which). This chain joins TRBV12-3 or TRBV12-4 to TRBJ2-7; the D gene could be TRBD1 or TRBD2, each one agreeing over 5 bases. The material sequenced was blood, either unsorted or a sorted T cell fraction (not recorded which). The nucleotides read TGTGCCAGCAGTTTAGGGGGCCTCGGGGTTGGCGAGCAGTACTTC. Its coded protein is CASSLGGLGVGEQYF.